A single sample gave rise to the 12 T cell receptor beta chains below, sequenced in a study of identical twins. MiXCR was run by TCRdb on the 5' RACE reads, yielding one entry per CDR3 protein. The sample records about 210,000 distinct CDR3 sequences, 9.4% being singletons. Sample: memory (CD45RO+) T cells sorted from blood. The receptors were gathered from a woman aged 18-29 years in good health.

This clonotype was counted only a few times. V is TRBV20-1 and J is TRBJ2-7; D ambiguous. The CDR3 totals 12 residues. V was cut by 5 bases and J by 3 bases, with 11 bases left in between. From germline, CDR1 is DFQATT and CDR2 SNEGSKA (reference sequence). DNA of the CDR3: TGCAGTGCTTCCGGACGGAACTACGAGCAGTACTTC. Its translation: CSASGRNYEQYF.

The chain recombines TRBV5-1 with TRBJ2-2, with TRBD2 matching 7 bases. CDR1 and CDR2 (germline): SGHRS, YFSETQ. The V segment lost 7 bases and the J segment 3 bases; nucleotides outside the gene matches: 6. This CDR3 contains 14 residues. CDR3 sequence: CASASGTYTGELFF. Written as DNA, the CDR3 is TGCGCCAGCGCGAGCGGGACCTACACCGGGGAGCTGTTTTTT.

This clonotype was observed at least ten times. V is TRBV5-1 and J is TRBJ2-7; no firm D call. The V end was cut by 4 bases, the J end by 3 bases, with 14 bases between. The CDR3 loop spans 14 amino acids. CDR1 and CDR2 from the germline V gene are SGHRS and YFSETQ. The CDR3 is CASSGVGPHYEQYF. In nucleotides, the CDR3 is TGCGCCAGCAGCGGAGTCGGACCCCACTACGAGCAGTACTTC.

Ten or more counts support this clonotype. The chain has TRBV18 and TRBJ2-3; maybe TRBD2 (5 bases). Trimming stripped 8 bases from V and 3 bases from J, with 15 bases between. This CDR3 spans 14 amino acids. Per the germline V gene, CDR1 is KGHSH and CDR2 is LQKENI. For the CDR3, the DNA is TGTGCCAGCGGGGTTATTGAGGGAACAGATACGCAGTATTTT. Protein: CASGVIEGTDTQYF.

This clonotype was seen repeatedly, ten times or more. This chain links TRBV7-2 with TRBJ1-6, with unresolved D. Trimming left V 8 bases short and J 7 bases short, with 9 bases between. CDR3 length equals 12 residues. The germline V gene has CDR1 SGHTA and CDR2 FQGNSA. The CDR3 spells CASRRLNSPLHF. CDR3 nucleotides: TGTGCCAGCCGACGCCTAAATTCACCCCTCCACTTT.

This clonotype was counted between two and nine times. The gene calls are TRBV20-1 and TRBJ2-1; the D gene is possibly TRBD2 (6 bases). Looked up from germline, CDR1 is DFQATT and CDR2 is SNEGSKA (reference sequence). Trimming left V 5 bases short and J 2 bases short, with 16 bases between. CDR3 size: 15 residues. In nucleotides, the CDR3 is TGCAGTGCTGAGGAGCGTGGAGGGGCCTACAATGAGCAGTTCTTC. Its translation is CSAEERGGAYNEQFF.

This clonotype was seen only a few times. This chain uses TRBV10-3 with TRBJ2-1; 12 nucleotides match TRBD2. V was clipped by 5 bases and J by 7 bases; unmatched bases: 6. CDR1 is ENHRY and CDR2 is SYGVKD in the germline V gene. This CDR3 is built from 15 residues. This chain's CDR3 is CAISQTSGRINEQFF. CDR3 DNA sequence: TGTGCCATCAGTCAGACTAGCGGGAGAATAAATGAGCAGTTCTTC.

This clonotype occurred a few times. The chain is built from TRBV12-3 or TRBV12-4 and TRBJ1-1, with 7 bases identical to TRBD1. The CDR3 runs to 13 residues. V lost 5 bases to trimming and J lost 4 bases; unmatched junction nucleotides: 4. The CDR3 region is CASSGSGGTEAFF. The CDR3 DNA reads TGTGCCAGCAGTGGATCAGGGGGCACTGAAGCTTTCTTT.

This clonotype appeared many times. V is TRBV12-3 or TRBV12-4 and J is TRBJ1-3; D is ambiguous. This CDR3 spans 13 amino acids. The V end was cut by 6 bases, the J end by 2 bases, with 8 bases between. The CDR3 sequence: CASSFGAGNTIYF. The CDR3 bases are TGTGCCAGCAGCTTTGGGGCTGGAAACACCATATATTTT.

This clonotype has more than one count but fewer than ten. The CDR3 does not close with the conserved phenylalanine or tryptophan, likely indicating a read error. The DNA is left out, because the CDR3 cannot be placed on it with certainty; the CDR3 is given as TCRdb lists it. The genes are TRBV28 and TRBJ2-1; TRBD2 reflects the table's D call only, with no check against the DNA. The CDR3 extends over 13 residues, inclusive of both ends. In germline, CDR1 is MDHEN, CDR2 SYDVKM. CDR3 protein: CASSTSGSPRVFL.

V usage is TRBV12-3 or TRBV12-4 and J usage is TRBJ1-1; no firm D call. V shed 6 bases and J shed 0 bases, with 11 bases lying between them. This CDR3 has 14 residues. CDR3 in DNA: TGTGCCAGCAGCCGAACCGCCGTGAACACTGAAGCTTTCTTT. Translation gives CASSRTAVNTEAFF.

The chain combines TRBV20-1 with TRBJ2-7, with 8 bases identical to TRBD2. Germline assignment: CDR1 DFQATT and CDR2 SNEGSKA (reference sequence). The CDR3 length is 13 residues. With 3 bases clipped from V and 4 bases from J, the junction kept 5 bases outside the gene matches. CDR3 in amino acids: CSARGGRIYEQYF. CDR3 in DNA: TGCAGTGCTAGGGGCGGGAGGATTTACGAGCAGTACTTC.